This entry lists 22 T cell receptor beta chains sequenced from one sample in a study of shared T cell receptors in the human thymus. Sequenced by immunoSEQ multiplex PCR; TCRdb stores in-frame clones only, minus some. Of some 760,000 clones listed, approximately 85% are singletons. The same sample was also studied in work on human thymus T cells.

The sequenced sample was thymocytes. Receptors originate from a girl under three years old with a congenital heart defect.

The J gene is TRBJ1-1, the V gene TRBV29-1; no definite D call. Germline lookup yields CDR1 SQVTM and CDR2 ANQGSEA. Trimming cost V 4 bases and J 5 bases, with 20 bases left between them. This CDR3 region has 15 residues. The CDR3 spells CSVGQVRLEGTEAFF. As DNA, the CDR3 is TGCAGCGTTGGGCAGGTCCGATTGGAGGGTACTGAAGCTTTCTTT.

The chain links TRBV4-1 to TRBJ2-7; 8 bases agree with TRBD1. The CDR3 extends over 16 amino acids. Germline assignment: CDR1 MGHRA and CDR2 YSYEKL. Trimming cost V 1 base and J 0 bases; bases outside gene matches: 5. As DNA, the CDR3 is TGCGCCAGCAGCCAAGTCGACAGGGGAAGCTCCTACGAGCAGTACTTC. It encodes CASSQVDRGSSYEQYF.

The chain has TRBV19 and TRBJ1-1; 7 positions agree with TRBD1. The CDR3 loop spans 17 amino acids. From germline, CDR1 is LNHDA and CDR2 SQIVND (reference sequence). V lost 5 bases to trimming and J lost 8 bases; unmatched junction nucleotides: 20. DNA for the CDR3: TGTGCCAGTAGTCCACGGAAGGGGGGACAGAGTCCCTGGGAAGCTTTCTTT. Protein: CASSPRKGGQSPWEAFF.

The J gene is TRBJ1-1, the V gene TRBV28; 7 positions match TRBD1. Germline loops: CDR1 MDHEN, CDR2 SYDVKM. The trim removed 2 bases at V and 9 bases at J, leaving 12 bases unmatched. The CDR3 is 15 amino acids. The CDR3 nucleotides are TGTGCCAGCAGTTTAAAACAGAACAGGGGCAATAAAGCTTTCTTT. Amino acids: CASSLKQNRGNKAFF.

The chain recombines TRBV4-3 with TRBJ1-1; D ambiguous. Trimming pared 2 bases from V and 7 bases from J, leaving 23 bases between. CDR3 length equals 17 residues. Germline V gene data show CDR1 as LGHNA and CDR2 as YSLEER. This CDR3 reads CASSQQRNRAPRGEAFF. In DNA, the CDR3 is TGCGCCAGCAGCCAACAACGCAACCGGGCCCCCCGGGGTGAAGCTTTCTTT.

V usage is TRBV9 and J usage is TRBJ1-2, with 9 bases matching TRBD1. The length of the CDR3 is 16 residues. The J segment lost 5 bases and the V segment lost 4 bases, leaving 12 bases of the junction unmatched. Germline assignment: CDR1 SGDLS and CDR2 YYNGEE. Here the CDR3 DNA reads TGTGCCAGCAGCCCTCGGGACAGGGTGATGGTTTATGGCTACACCTTC. It specifies CASSPRDRVMVYGYTF.

The chain employs TRBV19 and TRBJ2-4; possible D gene TRBD2, 6 bases. The CDR3 is 10 amino acids. The ends were cut back, 9 bases at V and 16 bases at J, with 16 bases in the middle. CDR1 and CDR2 (germline): LNHDA, SQIVND (reference sequence). CDR3 sequence (DNA): TGTGCCAGGGGAGGAGGGTACAGATACTTC. Amino acid sequence: CARGGGYRYF.

The chain links TRBV27 to TRBJ1-2; the match to TRBD1 covers 7 bases. V lost 5 bases to trimming and J lost 5 bases; unmatched junction nucleotides: 11. CDR1 is MNHEY and CDR2 is SMNVEV in the germline V gene (reference sequence). This CDR3 region has 15 residues. The CDR3, as DNA: TGTGCCAGCAGTCGCAGACAGGGTTTATTGTATGGCTACACCTTC. Protein sequence: CASSRRQGLLYGYTF.

The rearrangement joins TRBV4-3 to TRBJ1-2; the match to TRBD1 covers 7 bases. CDR3 size: 14 residues. Germline V gene sequence: CDR1 LGHNA, CDR2 YSLEER. V trimming: 4 bases; J trimming: 7 bases; junction bases outside the gene matches: 9. The CDR3 coding sequence is TGCGCCAGCAGCCTAGACAGGGTGGTCCTTGGCTACACCTTC. Translation gives CASSLDRVVLGYTF.

The chain combines TRBV6-1 with TRBJ1-1; D not resolved. The CDR3 runs to 14 residues. Trimming removed 1 base at V and 8 bases at J, with 14 bases between. Germline CDR1 reads MNHNS; CDR2 reads SASEGT. CDR3 region: CASSEDKVGREAFF. The CDR3 nucleotides are TGTGCCAGCAGTGAAGATAAGGTGGGCAGGGAAGCTTTCTTT.

In DNA form, the CDR3 reads TGTGCCAGCAGCACCGGACAGGGAAGCACTGAAGCTTTCTTT. Translation gives CASSTGQGSTEAFF. This sequence joins TRBV5-8 and TRBJ1-1; TRBD1 matches at 8 bases. Trimming took 4 bases from V and 4 from J; bases not matched to a gene: 6. The CDR3 extends over 14 amino acids. Germline V gene sequence: CDR1 SGHTS, CDR2 YDEGEE.

This sequence joins TRBV4-2 and TRBJ2-3; 12 nucleotides line up with TRBD2. The junction had 15 bases not matched to a gene; V was cut back by 1 base and J by 7 bases. CDR1 and CDR2 from the germline V gene are LGHNA and YNFKEQ. This CDR3 is 19 amino acids long. The CDR3 DNA reads as TGTGCCAGCAGCCAAGGTAGTGCTAGCGGGGGGGGCCGATATAATACGCAGTATTTT. It encodes CASSQGSASGGGRYNTQYF.

In DNA form, the CDR3 reads TGTGCCAGCAGCCAAGGGAAGGGGAGGACTGAAGCTTTCTTT. As protein: CASSQGKGRTEAFF. The V call is TRBV14, the J call TRBJ1-1, with D possibly being TRBD1 (5 bases). The V gene lost 1 base and the J gene lost 5 bases, with 11 bases spanning the gap. The CDR3 covers 14 residues. Looked up from germline, CDR1 is SGHDN and CDR2 is FVKESK.

The V and J genes are TRBV5-1 and TRBJ1-4; TRBD1 aligns across 8 bases. This CDR3 has 16 residues. Unmatched junction bases numbered 7, after V lost 5 bases and J lost 1 base. Germline V gene sequence: CDR1 SGHRS, CDR2 YFSETQ. Here the CDR3 reads CASRLGQEGTNEKLFF. CDR3 nucleotides: TGCGCCAGCAGACTGGGACAGGAGGGAACTAATGAAAAACTGTTTTTT.

The CDR3: CASSYRQGATGNTIYF. DNA for the CDR3: TGTGCCAGCAGTTATAGACAGGGGGCAACTGGAAACACCATATATTTT. V is TRBV6-5 and J is TRBJ1-3, with TRBD1 matching 10 bases. CDR1 MNHEY and CDR2 SVGAGI come from the germline V gene. Losses at the gene ends were 3 bases for V and 2 bases for J; bases not matched to a gene: 4. The CDR3 length is 16 residues.

The rearrangement links TRBV29-1 to TRBJ1-2; possible D gene TRBD1, 6 bases. The V gene's germline CDR1 is SQVTM and CDR2 ANQGSEA. Trimming removed 3 bases from V and 4 bases from J, with 21 bases in between. This CDR3 is built from 16 residues. This CDR3 is CSVELGQQPPFYGYTF. CDR3 in DNA: TGCAGCGTTGAGCTTGGACAGCAACCCCCCTTCTATGGCTACACCTTC.

The gene calls are TRBV5-4 and TRBJ2-3; 8 bases are shared with TRBD2. CDR1 is SGHNT, CDR2 YYREEE, per germline (reference sequence). The CDR3 covers 17 residues. V dropped 2 bases and J dropped 1; count of bases not matched to a gene: 9. The CDR3 DNA reads TGTGCCAGCAGCTTAAGCGGGGGACGGGTTGGCACAGATACGCAGTATTTT. Amino acid sequence: CASSLSGGRVGTDTQYF.

This chain connects TRBV6-5 to TRBJ2-5; TRBD2 might be the D (6 bases). Trimming cost V 0 bases and J 5 bases, with 13 bases left between them. This CDR3 has 15 amino acids. From germline, CDR1 is MNHEY and CDR2 SVGAGI. In DNA form, the CDR3 reads TGTGCCAGCAGTTACTCGAGGACTAACGGGGAGACCCAGTACTTC. It translates to CASSYSRTNGETQYF.

This clone was seen only once. The J gene is TRBJ2-5, the V gene TRBV10-3; D is possibly TRBD2 (6 bases). This CDR3 contains 12 residues. Trimming took 4 bases from V and 5 from J, leaving 8 bases between them. Looked up from germline, CDR1 is ENHRY and CDR2 is SYGVKD. The CDR3 coding sequence is TGTGCCATCAGTGTCGCGGGGGAGACCCAGTACTTC. Protein product: CAISVAGETQYF.

With regard to this clone: The junction shows a germline mismatch at one end, possibly a read error. This sequence joins TRBV4-1 and TRBJ1-2; D gene uncertain. CDR1 is MGHRA and CDR2 is YSYEKL in the germline V gene. This CDR3 has 12 amino acids. The CDR3 DNA reads as TGCGCCAGCAGCCAGACGACCGACGGGGTCCACTTC. This gives the protein CASSQTTDGVHF.

V and J are TRBV5-8 and TRBJ2-7; TRBD2 agrees at 8 bases. Germline V gene data show CDR1 as SGHTS and CDR2 as YDEGEE. There are 12 residues in the CDR3. V gave up 5 bases and J gave up 5 bases; unmatched junction bases: 3. CDR3 coding DNA: TGTGCCAGCAGGCTGCGGGGGGACGAGCAGTACTTC. Protein: CASRLRGDEQYF.

This clone was seen a few times. The junction and the germline gene differ at one end; a read error may be behind it. The gene calls are TRBV14 and TRBJ1-6, with no clear D. Germline assignment: CDR1 SGHDN and CDR2 FVKESK. CDR3 length equals 17 residues. The CDR3 bases are TGTGCCAGCAGCCACCAGAGGCGGTATCCCTACAATTCACCCCTCCACTTT. Translated, it gives CASSHQRRYPYNSPLHF.